What follows are 8 T cell receptor beta chains derived from one specimen sequenced in a study of blood T cell repertoires in COVID-19. The table came from immunoSEQ multiplex PCR; TCRdb's copy has only in-frame clones and leaves some out. The sample records about 250,000 clones, approximately 86% being singletons. The sample consisted of peripheral blood. These receptors originate from a man of 80 years or more with acute or convalescent COVID-19.

This rearrangement joins TRBV3-1 (or the pseudogene TRBV3-2) to TRBJ1-1; unclear D gene. CDR3 length: 15 amino acids. The germline V and J ends were trimmed by 0 bases and 5 bases, with 13 bases remaining between them. From germline, CDR1 is LGHDT and CDR2 YNNKEL (reference sequence). The CDR3 here is CASSQDGRTFTEAFF. The CDR3, as DNA: TGTGCCAGCAGCCAAGATGGACGGACTTTTACTGAAGCTTTCTTT.

This clone appeared a single time. The V gene is TRBV6-5, the J gene TRBJ1-2; the D gene is possibly TRBD1 (5 bases). The CDR3 consists of 13 residues. CDR1 is MNHEY and CDR2 is SVGAGI in the germline V gene. The ends were cut back, 6 bases at V and 5 bases at J, with 13 bases in the middle. DNA for the CDR3: TGTGCCAGCAGAGGCGGGGGAGGGTATGGCTACACCTTC. Amino acids: CASRGGGGYGYTF.

This clone has just one count. The chain is built from TRBV5-1 and TRBJ1-2; TRBD1 matches at 9 bases. The J segment lost 4 bases and the V segment lost 4 bases, leaving 17 bases of the junction unmatched. Germline CDR1 SGHRS, CDR2 YFSETQ. This CDR3 is built from 18 residues. CDR3: CASSLSGTGNTGGYGYTF. For the CDR3, the DNA is TGCGCCAGCAGCCTAAGCGGGACAGGGAATACGGGCGGCTATGGCTACACCTTC.

This clone came up once. This sequence joins TRBV27 and TRBJ1-5, with 10 bases matching TRBD1. This CDR3 spans 16 amino acids. Trimming at V came to 4 bases and at J to 3 bases, leaving 6 bases not matched to a gene. CDR1 is MNHEY and CDR2 is SMNVEV in the germline V gene (reference sequence). In DNA, the CDR3 is TGTGCCAGCAGTTACATTGGACAGGGGGACAATCAGCCCCAGCATTTT. Amino acid sequence: CASSYIGQGDNQPQHF.

The chain recombines TRBV6-6 with TRBJ1-2, with 7 bases identical to TRBD1. Losses at the gene ends were 5 bases for V and 8 bases for J; bases not matched to a gene: 20. The CDR3 is made up of 17 amino acids. Germline V gene lookup returns CDR1 MNHNY and CDR2 SVGAGI (reference sequence). The chain's CDR3 is CASSQILSGTDESGYTF. CDR3 nucleotides: TGTGCCAGCAGTCAAATTTTATCCGGGACAGACGAGAGCGGCTACACCTTC.

J is TRBJ1-5 and V is TRBV6-1; 9 bases map to TRBD1. The CDR3 is 16 residues long. CDR1 is MNHNS and CDR2 is SASEGT in the germline V gene. J gave up 5 bases and V 2 bases, and 7 bases lay outside the gene matches. The CDR3 reads CASSENTGGLDQPQHF. CDR3 sequence (DNA): TGTGCCAGCAGTGAAAACACAGGGGGCTTGGATCAGCCCCAGCATTTT.

The chain uses TRBV6-1 and TRBJ1-5; no clear D gene. The CDR3 has 13 residues. Per the germline V gene, CDR1 is MNHNS and CDR2 is SASEGT. The V end was cut by 2 bases, the J end by 6 bases, with 8 bases between. The CDR3 DNA reads TGTGCCAGCAGTGAACGGGTACCTCAGCCCCAGCATTTT. Protein: CASSERVPQPQHF.

This chain connects TRBV29-1 to TRBJ2-2, with D unresolved. Trimming cost V 7 bases and J 3 bases, with 15 bases left between them. This CDR3 has 14 residues. CDR1 is SQVTM and CDR2 is ANQGSEA in the germline V gene. This CDR3 is CSALLIRDTGELFF. As DNA, the CDR3 is TGCAGCGCACTATTAATACGCGACACCGGGGAGCTGTTTTTT.